These T cell receptor beta chains were read from a single sample in a study of cytomegalovirus exposure and HLA in healthy donors. Assay: immunoSEQ multiplex PCR; the TCRdb copy retains only in-frame clones and omits some. The sample lists roughly 100,000 clones; about 69% were seen once. The source material was PBMCs. These receptors were obtained from a human donor in good health. The CDR3 runs from the conserved cysteine through the conserved F or W. D genes are given only for firm matches. Size is stated for part of the rows, as once, few or many counts, or as a class when the clone is expanded.

TRBD1 TRBJ1-1 TRBV7-9 . CASSPRDSYEAFF TGTGCCAGCAGCCCCCGGGACAGCTATGAAGCTTTCTTT
TRBD2 TRBJ2-2 TRBV28 . CAGRTSGSNTGELFF TGTGCCGGGAGGACTAGCGGGAGTAACACCGGGGAGCTGTTTTTT
TRBD1 TRBJ2-6 TRBV18 . CASSPPRQGRTGANVLTF TGTGCCAGCTCACCACCGCGACAGGGGCGTACTGGGGCCAACGTCCTGACTTTC
. TRBJ1-1 TRBV6-5 . CASRDKTDEAFF TGTGCCAGCAGGGATAAGACAGATGAAGCTTTCTTT
TRBD2 TRBJ2-2 TRBV6-1 once CASSGGLAGNTGELFF TGTGCCAGCAGTGGGGGACTAGCGGGCAACACCGGGGAGCTGTTTTTT
. TRBJ1-2 TRBV30 . CAAGAPLYGYTF TGTGCCGCAGGGGCCCCCCTCTATGGCTACACCTTC
TRBD2 TRBJ2-1 TRBV28 . CASSSGLTEQFF TGTGCCAGCAGCTCGGGACTAACTGAGCAGTTCTTC
TRBD2 TRBJ2-1 TRBV5-4 . CASRTSGNNEQFF TGTGCCAGCCGGACTAGCGGGAACAATGAGCAGTTCTTC
. TRBJ2-5 TRBV7-8 . CASILGVRWQETQYF TGTGCCAGCATTCTCGGAGTGAGGTGGCAAGAGACCCAGTACTTC
. TRBJ2-7 TRBV10-1 few CASRAPDSYEQYF TGCGCCAGCAGGGCCCCCGACAGCTACGAGCAGTACTTC
. TRBJ2-5 TRBV30 few CAWSRLAVETQYF TGTGCCTGGAGTAGGCTAGCTGTGGAGACCCAGTACTTC
TRBD2 TRBJ2-7 TRBV7-8 . CASSLTSAAYEQYF TGTGCCAGCAGCTTGACTAGCGCAGCCTACGAGCAGTACTTC
. TRBJ2-1 TRBV9 . CASSARLAGDYNEQFF TGTGCCAGCAGCGCCCGGCTGGCGGGTGACTACAATGAGCAGTTCTTC
. TRBJ2-7 TRBV19 . CASSSAPGSYEQYF TGTGCCAGTAGTTCCGCACCGGGGTCCTACGAGCAGTACTTC
. TRBJ2-2 TRBV10-1 few CASSGGNRELFF TGCGCCAGCAGTGGAGGGAACCGGGAGCTGTTTTTT
. TRBJ2-3 TRBV5-1 . CATLTPDTQYF TGCGCCACCCTTACTCCAGATACGCAGTATTTT
. TRBJ1-1 TRBV5-1 . CASSPGDPGRAGTEAFF TGCGCCAGCAGCCCGGGGGACCCTGGGAGGGCAGGCACTGAAGCTTTCTTT
TRBD1 TRBJ1-6 TRBV19 . CASSSGRQGAPLHF TGTGCCAGTAGTAGCGGAAGACAGGGGGCTCCCCTCCACTTT
TRBD1 TRBJ1-2 TRBV23-1 . CASKDREGGYTF TGCGCCAGCAAGGACAGGGAAGGTGGCTACACCTTC
. TRBJ2-7 TRBV28 . CASSFSYEQYF TGTGCCAGCAGTTTTAGCTACGAGCAGTACTTC
. TRBJ1-1 TRBV10-3 few CAISEGLGRTNTEAFF TGTGCCATCAGTGAGGGCCTGGGGAGAACGAACACTGAAGCTTTCTTT
. TRBJ1-5 TRBV27 . CASSLFAWSGGSNQPQHF TGTGCCAGCAGTTTATTTGCGTGGTCAGGAGGTAGCAATCAGCCCCAGCATTTT
. TRBJ1-5 TRBV15 few CATSRDSNSLRHF TGTGCCACCAGCAGAGATTCTAACAGCCTAAGGCATTTT
TRBD1 TRBJ1-2 TRBV4-2 . CASSQGVRGREGYTF TGTGCCAGCAGCCAAGGCGTCAGGGGGCGGGAGGGCTACACCTTC
TRBD2 TRBJ2-5 TRBV6-6 . CASTRTSGLETQYF TGTGCCAGCACCCGGACTAGCGGCTTAGAGACCCAGTACTTC
. TRBJ2-5 TRBV6-1 few CASRTPGAETQYF TGTGCCAGCAGAACTCCTGGGGCAGAGACCCAGTACTTC
TRBD1 TRBJ2-1 TRBV5-1 few CASSLTRQGAYNEQFF TGCGCCAGCAGCTTGACGAGACAGGGGGCCTACAATGAGCAGTTCTTC
. TRBJ2-1 TRBV7-3 . CASSLTPGAYNEQFF TGTGCCAGCAGCTTAACGCCGGGGGCCTACAATGAGCAGTTCTTC
TRBD1 TRBJ1-1 TRBV15 . CATSLRTGWNTEAFF TGTGCCACCAGCCTACGGACAGGATGGAACACTGAAGCTTTCTTT
. TRBJ2-7 TRBV15 . CATKPDRQNYEQYF TGTGCCACCAAGCCAGACAGGCAAAACTACGAGCAGTACTTC